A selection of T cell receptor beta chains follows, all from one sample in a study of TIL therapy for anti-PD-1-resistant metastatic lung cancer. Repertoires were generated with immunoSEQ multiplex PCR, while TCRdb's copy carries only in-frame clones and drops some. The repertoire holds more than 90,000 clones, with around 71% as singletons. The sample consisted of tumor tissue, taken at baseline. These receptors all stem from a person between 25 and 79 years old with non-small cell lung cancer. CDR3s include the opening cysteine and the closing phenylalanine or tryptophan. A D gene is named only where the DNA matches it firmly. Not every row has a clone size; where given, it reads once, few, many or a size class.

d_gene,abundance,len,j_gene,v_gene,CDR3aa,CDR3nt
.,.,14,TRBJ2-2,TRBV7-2,CASWGRGPTGELFF,TGTGCCAGCTGGGGGCGGGGGCCAACCGGGGAGCTGTTTTTT
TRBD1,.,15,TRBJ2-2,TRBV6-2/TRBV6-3,CASSSGQGVTGELFF,TGTGCCAGCAGTTCGGGACAGGGGGTGACCGGGGAGCTGTTTTTT
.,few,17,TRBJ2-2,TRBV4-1,CASSGRQRIANTGELFF,TGCGCCAGCAGCGGGCGGCAGCGTATCGCGAACACCGGGGAGCTGTTTTTT
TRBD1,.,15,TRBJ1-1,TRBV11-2,CASSTDRVLNTEAFF,TGTGCCAGCAGCACCGACAGGGTGTTAAACACTGAAGCTTTCTTT
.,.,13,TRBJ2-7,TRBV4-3,CASSQDSTGQQYF,TGCGCCAGCAGCCAAGATTCAACAGGGCAGCAGTACTTC
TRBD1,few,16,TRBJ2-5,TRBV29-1,CSVGGAGTGVGETQYF,TGCAGCGTTGGGGGCGCTGGGACAGGGGTAGGAGAGACCCAGTACTTC
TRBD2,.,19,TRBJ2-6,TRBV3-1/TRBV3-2,CASSHRTSGTPTGANVLTF,TGTGCCAGCAGCCACCGGACTAGCGGGACCCCCACTGGGGCCAACGTCCTGACTTTC
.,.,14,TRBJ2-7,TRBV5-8,CASNDGGLRYEQYF,TGTGCCAGCAACGATGGAGGACTTCGGTACGAGCAGTACTTC
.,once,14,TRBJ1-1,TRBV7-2,CASSLSERTTEAFF,TGTGCCAGCAGCTTATCCGAGCGGACCACTGAAGCTTTCTTT
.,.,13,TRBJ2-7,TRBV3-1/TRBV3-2,CASSFGRQDGQYF,TGTGCCAGCAGCTTCGGACGTCAAGACGGGCAGTACTTC